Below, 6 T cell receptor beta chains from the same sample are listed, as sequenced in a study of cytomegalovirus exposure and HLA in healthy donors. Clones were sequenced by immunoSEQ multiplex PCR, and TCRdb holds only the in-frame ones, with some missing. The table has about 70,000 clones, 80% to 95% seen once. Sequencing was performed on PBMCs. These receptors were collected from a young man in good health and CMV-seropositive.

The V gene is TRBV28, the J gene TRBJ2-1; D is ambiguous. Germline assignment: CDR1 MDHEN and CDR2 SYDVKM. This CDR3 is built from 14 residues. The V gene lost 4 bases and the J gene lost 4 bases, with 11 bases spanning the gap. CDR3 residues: CASSSSVTYNEQFF. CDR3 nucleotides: TGTGCCAGCAGTTCCAGCGTAACTTACAATGAGCAGTTCTTC.

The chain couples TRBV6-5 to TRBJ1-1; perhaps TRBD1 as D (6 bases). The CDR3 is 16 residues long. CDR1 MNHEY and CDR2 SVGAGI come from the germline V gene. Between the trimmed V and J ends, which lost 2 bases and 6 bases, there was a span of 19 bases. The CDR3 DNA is TGTGCCAGCAGTTACGGACGGCGGGGGGCCCTGGCTGAAGCTTTCTTT. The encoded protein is CASSYGRRGALAEAFF.

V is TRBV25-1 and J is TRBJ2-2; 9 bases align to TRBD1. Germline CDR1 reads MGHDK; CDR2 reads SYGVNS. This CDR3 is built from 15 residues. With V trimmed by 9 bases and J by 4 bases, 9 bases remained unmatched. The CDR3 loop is CASAPGTGTTGELFF. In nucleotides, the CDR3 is TGTGCCAGTGCCCCTGGGACAGGGACCACCGGGGAGCTGTTTTTT. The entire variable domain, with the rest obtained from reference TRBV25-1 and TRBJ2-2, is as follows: EADIYQTPRYLVIGTGKKITLECSQTMGHDKMYWYQQDPGMELHLIHYSYGVNSTEKGDLSSESTVSRIRTEHFPLTLESARPSHTSQYLCASAPGTGTTGELFFGEGSRLTVL.

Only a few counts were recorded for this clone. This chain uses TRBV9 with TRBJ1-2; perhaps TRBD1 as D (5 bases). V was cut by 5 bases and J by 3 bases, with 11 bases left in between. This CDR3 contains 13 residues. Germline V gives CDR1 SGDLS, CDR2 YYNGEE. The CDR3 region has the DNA TGTGCCAGCAGGGAGGAGGGACACTATGGCTACACCTTC. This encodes CASREEGHYGYTF.

The CDR3 loop reads CARIYPRGLVPYEQYF. CDR3 coding DNA: TGTGCCAGAATATATCCCAGGGGACTAGTACCCTACGAGCAGTACTTC. This rearrangement joins TRBV5-3 to TRBJ2-7, with TRBD2 identical over 8 bases. TRBV5-3 is given ORF status, its function remaining uncertain. The CDR3 has 16 amino acids. V dropped 6 bases and J dropped 2; count of bases not matched to a gene: 13.

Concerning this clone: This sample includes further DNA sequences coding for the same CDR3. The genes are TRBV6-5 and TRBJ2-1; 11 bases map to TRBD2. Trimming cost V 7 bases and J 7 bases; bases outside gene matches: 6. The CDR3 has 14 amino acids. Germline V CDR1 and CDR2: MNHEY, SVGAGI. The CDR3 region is CASTRASGRNEQFF. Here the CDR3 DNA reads TGTGCCAGCACCAGGGCTAGCGGGAGGAATGAGCAGTTCTTC.